Shown below are 27 T cell receptor beta chains from a single sample sequenced in a study of OX40 agonist ivuxolimab in advanced cancers. Generated by immunoSEQ multiplex PCR, the TCRdb table keeps only in-frame clones and is missing some. The top ten clones hold 3.6% of a sample with over 40,000 clones, about nine tenths of them seen once. This sample comprised CD4+ or CD8+ T cells sorted from blood, obtained in a trial of the OX40 agonist ivuxolimab. The receptors originated from an adult with an advanced solid tumor such as melanoma, head and neck, liver or kidney cancer.

CDR3 coding DNA: TGTGCCTGGAGTGTTGGGGGGGCCGGTGGACGCGAGCAGTACTTC. Translated: CAWSVGGAGGREQYF. The chain is built from TRBV30 and TRBJ2-7; D is possibly TRBD2 (7 bases). The germline V and J ends were trimmed by 0 bases and 6 bases, with 18 bases remaining between them. This CDR3 spans 15 amino acids. Germline CDR1 and CDR2: GTSNPN and SVGIG (reference sequence).

The chain has TRBV11-3 and TRBJ2-3; a weak D match, TRBD2 (5 bases). This CDR3 comprises 14 residues. V was trimmed by 5 bases and J by 4 bases, leaving 13 bases between them. Germline loops: CDR1 SGHNT, CDR2 YENEEA. The chain's CDR3 is CASSPGSIPDTQYF. The CDR3 DNA reads TGTGCCAGCAGCCCGGGGTCGATACCAGATACGCAGTATTTT.

This chain joins TRBV10-3 and TRBJ2-7; D not certain. Germline CDR1 ENHRY, CDR2 SYGVKD. The CDR3 has 12 residues. The V and J ends lost 10 bases and 1 base respectively, with 11 bases between them. The chain's CDR3 is CATSDDSYEQYF. The CDR3 region has the DNA TGTGCCACCTCGGACGATTCCTACGAGCAGTACTTC.

The chain employs TRBV7-9 and TRBJ1-5; tentative D call: TRBD1 (5 bases). CDR3 size: 17 residues. The germline gives CDR1 SEHNR, CDR2 FQNEAQ (reference sequence). V lost 6 bases and J 2 bases, leaving 20 bases between the germline ends. CDR3 nucleotide sequence: TGTGCCAGCAGTTCCTGGGGTGGGGCGGATGGCAATCAGCCCCAGCATTTT. Its translation: CASSSWGGADGNQPQHF. The full variable domain, with the rest looked up from reference TRBV7-9 and TRBJ1-5, is DTGVSQNPRHKITKRGQNVTFRCDPISEHNRLYWYRQTLGQGPEFLTYFQNEAQLEKSRLLSDRFSAERPKGSFSTLEIQRTEQGDSAMYLCASSSWGGADGNQPQHFGDGTRLSIL.

The chain links TRBV27 to TRBJ2-5; D is perhaps TRBD2 (5 bases). V was cut by 1 base and J by 5 bases, with 11 bases left in between. Germline CDR1 MNHEY, CDR2 SMNVEV (reference sequence). The CDR3 runs to 14 residues. This CDR3 reads CASSLWAGGETQYF. CDR3 bases: TGTGCCAGCAGTTTATGGGCAGGAGGTGAGACCCAGTACTTC.

The chain uses TRBV2 and TRBJ1-4; D is unresolved. CDR3 length: 15 amino acids. Trimming pared 3 bases from V and 3 bases from J, leaving 11 bases between. Germline lookup yields CDR1 SNHLY and CDR2 FYNNEI. The CDR3 reads CASSDGEVSNEKLFF. In DNA, the CDR3 is TGTGCCAGCAGTGACGGCGAGGTCTCTAATGAAAAACTGTTTTTT.

The chain uses TRBV2 and TRBJ2-3; D uncertain. Trimming shortened V by 2 bases and J by 1 base, and 10 bases separated the two germline ends. The CDR3 is made up of 15 amino acids. Germline V gene lookup returns CDR1 SNHLY and CDR2 FYNNEI. The CDR3 is CASSERWYGTDTQYF. The CDR3 DNA sequence: TGTGCCAGCAGTGAACGCTGGTACGGCACAGATACGCAGTATTTT.

The chain uses TRBV5-6 and TRBJ2-3; a weak D match, TRBD2 (5 bases). The CDR3 extends over 14 amino acids. Between the trimmed V and J ends, which lost 4 bases and 4 bases, there was a span of 13 bases. Germline V gives CDR1 SGHDT, CDR2 YYEEEE. In DNA form, the CDR3 reads TGTGCCAGCAGCGCAGGAGGAGTGGCAGATACGCAGTATTTT. Its protein product is CASSAGGVADTQYF.

The genes are TRBV9 and TRBJ1-2; TRBD1 agrees at 8 bases. Per germline, CDR1 SGDLS and CDR2 YYNGEE. V lost 3 bases and J lost 5; bases outside the gene matches: 6. The CDR3 contains 14 residues. The DNA for the CDR3 is TGTGCCAGCAGCGGGGGACAGGTTTTATATGGCTACACCTTC. This translates into CASSGGQVLYGYTF.

The chain couples TRBV30 to TRBJ2-7, with D possibly being TRBD1 (5 bases). Germline loops: CDR1 GTSNPN, CDR2 SVGIG (reference sequence). This CDR3 comprises 12 residues. V dropped 4 bases and J dropped 4 bases, with 11 bases sitting between them. CDR3 in amino acids: CAWNRPPYEQYF. In DNA form, the CDR3 reads TGTGCCTGGAACAGGCCACCTTACGAGCAGTACTTC.

This clone was observed a few times. The rearrangement uses TRBV9 and TRBJ1-4, with D uncertain. The germline V gene encodes CDR1 SGDLS and CDR2 YYNGEE. This CDR3 is built from 16 residues. Trimming removed 4 bases from V and 6 bases from J, with 19 bases in between. The CDR3 spells CASSLGPLTTYEKLFF. Written as DNA, the CDR3 is TGTGCCAGCAGCCTAGGACCTCTAACTACTTATGAAAAACTGTTTTTT.

The chain links TRBV29-1 to TRBJ2-5; no clear D. This CDR3 contains 11 residues. Germline V lookup: CDR1 SQVTM, CDR2 ANQGSEA. The germline V and J ends were trimmed by 8 bases and 8 bases, with 15 bases remaining between them. CDR3 nucleotide sequence: TGCAGCTTTTACGGGCAAGGAACCCAGTACTTC. This sequence encodes CSFYGQGTQYF. The full variable domain, rest sourced from reference TRBV29-1 and TRBJ2-5, is SAVISQKPSRDICQRGTSLTIQCQVDSQVTMMFWYRQQPGQSLTLIATANQGSEATYESGFVIDKFPISRPNLTFSTLTVSNMSPEDSSIYLCSFYGQGTQYFGPGTRLLVL.

This clone was seen a single time. This rearrangement joins TRBV11-3 to TRBJ2-1; D call uncertain. V lost 3 bases to trimming and J lost 1 base, with 13 bases between them. Germline loops: CDR1 SGHNT, CDR2 YENEEA. The CDR3 is made up of 16 amino acids. CDR3 DNA: TGTGCCAGCAGCTTTCGGGTGGGCAGTTCCTACAATGAGCAGTTCTTC. It specifies CASSFRVGSSYNEQFF.

This rearrangement joins TRBV5-4 to TRBJ1-2; possible D gene TRBD1, 5 bases. The CDR3 is 15 residues long. Trimming left V 4 bases short and J 8 bases short, with 21 bases between. The germline V gene has CDR1 SGHNT and CDR2 YYREEE (reference sequence). CDR3 in DNA: TGTGCCAGCAGCCCTGACAGTCCCAAGACTTTCGGCTACACCTTC. It codes for CASSPDSPKTFGYTF.

This clone was detected only a few times. The genes are TRBV27 and TRBJ2-7; D uncertain. In germline, CDR1 is MNHEY, CDR2 SMNVEV (reference sequence). The CDR3 covers 12 residues. The V end was cut by 8 bases, the J end by 3 bases, with 11 bases between. DNA of the CDR3: TGTGCCAGCGGGATTACAGTCTACGAGCAGTACTTC. Its protein is CASGITVYEQYF.

The chain combines TRBV19 with TRBJ2-1, with 7 positions matching TRBD2. The CDR3 sequence is 13 residues long. Germline assignment: CDR1 LNHDA and CDR2 SQIVND (reference sequence). Germline trimming cut 5 bases from V and 12 bases from J; bases unmatched to any gene: 10. The CDR3 bases are TGTGCCAGTAGTCACCGGGGAGCGGGGAGGCAGTTCTTC. Its protein is CASSHRGAGRQFF.

J is TRBJ1-5 and V is TRBV6-1; 7 nucleotides agree with TRBD1. Germline V gives CDR1 MNHNS, CDR2 SASEGT. The J segment lost 3 bases and the V segment lost 6 bases, leaving 5 bases of the junction unmatched. The CDR3 has 14 amino acids. The CDR3 here is CASRGQTNNQPQHF. CDR3 nucleotides: TGTGCCAGCAGGGGACAGACTAACAATCAGCCCCAGCATTTT.

The J gene is TRBJ2-1, the V gene TRBV28; 10 nucleotides agree with TRBD1. CDR1 and CDR2 (germline): MDHEN, SYDVKM. V shed 6 bases and J 4 bases; nucleotides not matched to a gene: 3. This CDR3 contains 14 residues. For the CDR3, the DNA is TGTGCCAGCAGGGGACAGGGGTGGTACAATGAGCAGTTCTTC. Protein: CASRGQGWYNEQFF.

The chain couples TRBV5-1 to TRBJ2-2; no reliable D call. The CDR3 has 15 residues. Trimming shortened V by 3 bases and J by 6 bases, and 15 bases separated the two germline ends. In germline, CDR1 is SGHRS, CDR2 YFSETQ. CDR3 coding DNA: TGCGCCAGCAGCTCTGTACTCGGTGCCCCCGGGGAGCTGTTTTTT. Translation gives CASSSVLGAPGELFF.

The chain recombines TRBV11-2 with TRBJ2-2; 7 nucleotides match TRBD1. V shed 6 bases and J 7 bases; nucleotides not matched to a gene: 5. Germline V gene data show CDR1 as SGHAT and CDR2 as FQNNGV. The CDR3 is made up of 13 amino acids. CDR3: CASRRTGVGELFF. The CDR3 nucleotides read TGTGCCAGCAGGCGAACAGGGGTCGGGGAGCTGTTTTTT.

The chain carries TRBV7-6 and TRBJ2-5; possibly TRBD1 or TRBD2 for D (5 bases each). V was shortened by 3 bases and J by 7 bases, with 9 bases between the two germline ends. Germline assignment: CDR1 SGHVS and CDR2 FNYEAQ. The CDR3 extends over 12 amino acids. The CDR3 region is CASSFPGGTQYF. The CDR3 DNA is TGTGCCAGCAGCTTTCCTGGGGGGACCCAGTACTTC. Variable domain in full (rest from reference TRBV7-6 and TRBJ2-5): GAGVSQSPRYKVTKRGQDVALRCDPISGHVSLYWYRQALGQGPEFLTYFNYEAQQDKSGLPNDRFSAERPEGSISTLTIQRTEQRDSAMYRCASSFPGGTQYFGPGTRLLVL.

This clone was detected only once. The rearrangement joins TRBV6-1 to TRBJ1-3; no reliable D call. V lost 7 bases, J lost 2 bases, and 9 bases lay in between. This CDR3 is built from 13 residues. The germline CDR1 and CDR2 sequences are MNHNS and SASEGT. The CDR3 region is CASTLIPGNTIYF. The CDR3 coding sequence is TGTGCCAGCACCCTTATACCTGGAAACACCATATATTTT.

V is TRBV6-4 and J is TRBJ2-1; 9 bases fit TRBD1. Trimming cost V 4 bases and J 0 bases; bases outside gene matches: 7. Germline V gives CDR1 MRHNA, CDR2 SNTAGT. CDR3 length equals 17 residues. The CDR3 sequence: CASSGTGQGSSYNEQFF. CDR3 coding DNA: TGTGCCAGCAGTGGTACCGGACAGGGGAGCTCCTACAATGAGCAGTTCTTC.

The V gene is TRBV7-9, the J gene TRBJ2-7; D tentatively reads TRBD1 or TRBD2 (5 bases each). V was clipped by 1 base and J by 3 bases, with 10 bases between them. Germline V gene lookup returns CDR1 SEHNR and CDR2 FQNEAQ (reference sequence). This CDR3 region has 14 residues. The CDR3 nucleotides read TGTGCCAGCAGCTTAGAGGGGACCCTCTACGAGCAGTACTTC. Translated: CASSLEGTLYEQYF.

V and J are TRBV10-3 and TRBJ2-4, with 10 bases aligning to TRBD1. With 4 bases clipped from V and 4 bases from J, the junction kept 7 bases outside the gene matches. The CDR3 has 16 amino acids. Germline values: CDR1 ENHRY, CDR2 SYGVKD. The CDR3 bases are TGTGCCATCAGTGGGGCGCAGGGACAGGGGAAAAACATTCAGTACTTC. As protein: CAISGAQGQGKNIQYF.

This chain joins TRBV28 and TRBJ1-2; 9 bases match TRBD1. Trimming cost V 6 bases and J 4 bases; bases outside gene matches: 9. The CDR3 spans 15 residues. The germline gives CDR1 MDHEN, CDR2 SYDVKM. In DNA, the CDR3 is TGTGCCAGCAGCACCACAGGGGGCGAAGGCTATGGCTACACCTTC. The encoded protein is CASSTTGGEGYGYTF.

J is TRBJ1-1 and V is TRBV6-5; the D gene is possibly TRBD1 (5 bases). CDR1 is MNHEY and CDR2 is SVGAGI in the germline V gene. The CDR3 sequence is 14 residues long. V was clipped by 5 bases and J by 10 bases, with 20 bases between them. The CDR3 DNA follows: TGTGCCAGCAGTCCGGGACCGAGAAATCTAGGAGCTTTCTTT. Translating gives CASSPGPRNLGAFF.